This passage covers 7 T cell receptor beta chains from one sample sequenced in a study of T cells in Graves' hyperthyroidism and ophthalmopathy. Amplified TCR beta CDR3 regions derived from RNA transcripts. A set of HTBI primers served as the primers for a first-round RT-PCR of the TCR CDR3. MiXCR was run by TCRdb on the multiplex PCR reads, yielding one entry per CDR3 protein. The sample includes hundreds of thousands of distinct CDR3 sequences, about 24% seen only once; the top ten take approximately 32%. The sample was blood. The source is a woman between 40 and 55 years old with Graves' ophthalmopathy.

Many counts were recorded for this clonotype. The chain's CDR3 is CATSEMGRETQYF. DNA for the CDR3: TGTGCCACCAGTGAAATGGGGCGCGAGACCCAGTACTTC. V and J are TRBV24-1 and TRBJ2-5; a weak D match, TRBD1 (5 bases). The CDR3 runs to 13 residues. V dropped 4 bases and J dropped 5 bases, with 10 bases sitting between them. In germline, CDR1 is KGHDR, CDR2 SFDVKD.

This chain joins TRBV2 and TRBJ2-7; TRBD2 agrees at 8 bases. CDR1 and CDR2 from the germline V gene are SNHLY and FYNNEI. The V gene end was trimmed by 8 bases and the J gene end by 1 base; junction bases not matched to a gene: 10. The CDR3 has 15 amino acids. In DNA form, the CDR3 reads TGTGCCAGCTCGGACGGGAGGGCTAGTTCCTACGAGCAGTACTTC. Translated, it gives CASSDGRASSYEQYF.

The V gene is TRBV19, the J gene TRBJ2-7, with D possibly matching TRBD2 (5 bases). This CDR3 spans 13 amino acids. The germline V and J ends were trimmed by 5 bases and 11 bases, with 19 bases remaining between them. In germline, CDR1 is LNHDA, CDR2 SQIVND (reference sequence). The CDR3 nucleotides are TGTGCCAGTAGTGCTAGCTACTCCGGCTATGAGTACTTC. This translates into CASSASYSGYEYF.

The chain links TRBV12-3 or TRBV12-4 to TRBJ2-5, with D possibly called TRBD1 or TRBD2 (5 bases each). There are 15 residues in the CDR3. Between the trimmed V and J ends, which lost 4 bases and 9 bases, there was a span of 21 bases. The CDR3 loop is CASSYSRTVEGAQYF. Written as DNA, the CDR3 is TGTGCCAGCAGTTACTCTAGGACTGTCGAAGGGGCCCAGTACTTC.

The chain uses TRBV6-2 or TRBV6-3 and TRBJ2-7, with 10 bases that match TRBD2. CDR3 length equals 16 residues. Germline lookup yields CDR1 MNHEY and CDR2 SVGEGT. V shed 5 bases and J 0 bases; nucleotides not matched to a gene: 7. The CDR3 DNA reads TGTGCCAGCAGTCCGAGCGGGGGGGGACCCTCCTACGAGCAGTACTTC. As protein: CASSPSGGGPSYEQYF.

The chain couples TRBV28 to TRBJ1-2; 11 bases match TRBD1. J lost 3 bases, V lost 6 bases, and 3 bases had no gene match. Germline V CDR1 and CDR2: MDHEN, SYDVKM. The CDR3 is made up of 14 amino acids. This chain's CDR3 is CASSEGQGDYGYTF. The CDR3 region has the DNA TGTGCCAGCAGCGAGGGACAGGGGGACTATGGCTACACCTTC.

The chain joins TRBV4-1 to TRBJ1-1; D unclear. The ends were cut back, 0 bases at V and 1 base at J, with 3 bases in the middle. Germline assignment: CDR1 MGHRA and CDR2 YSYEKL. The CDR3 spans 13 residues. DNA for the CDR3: TGCGCCAGCAGCCAAGAGAAGAACACTGAAGCTTTCTTT. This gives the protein CASSQEKNTEAFF.